These 22 T cell receptor beta chains share one sample of origin, sequenced in a study of T cells and Merkel cell carcinoma outcomes. The method was immunoSEQ multiplex PCR; TCRdb's version includes in-frame clones alone and lacks a portion of them. The sample shows 400 or so clones, 91% of them seen only once. The sequenced sample was tumor tissue from Merkel cell carcinoma. These receptors came from a human donor with Merkel cell carcinoma.

On this clone: Compared with germline, one end of the junction differs, possibly owing to a read error. This chain connects TRBV27 to TRBJ2-3, with D possibly matching TRBD2 (5 bases). There are 13 residues in the CDR3. Per the germline V gene, CDR1 is MNHEY and CDR2 is SMNVEV (reference sequence). The chain's CDR3 is CATSLGESDTQYF. CDR3 bases: TGTGCCACCAGTCTCGGGGAGTCAGATACGCAGTATTTT.

This chain joins TRBV6-1 and TRBJ2-2; D is ambiguous. Germline-derived CDR1 and CDR2 are MNHNS and SASEGT. Between the trimmed V and J ends, which lost 2 bases and 6 bases, there was a span of 7 bases. This CDR3 region has 13 residues. The CDR3 nucleotides read TGTGCCAGCAGTGAATTAGTGTCCGGGGAGCTGTTTTTT. Its translation is CASSELVSGELFF.

On this clone itself: A read error may account for a junction end that differs from germline. The chain couples TRBV5-6 to TRBJ2-7, with a weak D call TRBD1 (6 bases). Germline assignment: CDR1 SGHDT and CDR2 YYEEEE. This CDR3 is built from 14 residues. Here the CDR3 DNA reads TGTGCCAGCAGCTTGATTGGGGGCAACTACAAGCAGTACTTC. It specifies CASSLIGGNYKQYF.

V is TRBV29-1 and J is TRBJ1-5; D not resolved. The germline gives CDR1 SQVTM, CDR2 ANQGSEA. This CDR3 contains 14 residues. Trimming pared 2 bases from V and 7 bases from J, leaving 15 bases between. For the CDR3, the DNA is TGCAGCGTTGAAAAAATAAGGGCGGGCCAGCCCCAGCATTTT. As protein: CSVEKIRAGQPQHF.

The chain employs TRBV6-6 and TRBJ1-2; 8 bases line up with TRBD1. The CDR3 is 16 residues long. Germline assignment: CDR1 MNHNY and CDR2 SVGAGI (reference sequence). After removal of 4 bases from V and 4 bases from J, the junction contained 11 bases not matched to a gene. The CDR3 DNA sequence: TGTGCCAGCAGTTTCCCAGGGGGCGCTTTTGTCTATGGCTACACCTTC. It is translated as CASSFPGGAFVYGYTF.

The rearrangement joins TRBV9 to TRBJ1-1; 8 bases are a match to TRBD1. Per germline, CDR1 SGDLS and CDR2 YYNGEE. The CDR3 has 15 residues. Trimming cost V 0 bases and J 7 bases; bases outside gene matches: 8. The CDR3, as DNA: TGTGCCAGCAGCGTAGGTGGGGGACAGGCACTTGAAGCTTTCTTT. Its protein is CASSVGGGQALEAFF.

The rearrangement links TRBV4-1 to TRBJ2-3; a possible D gene is TRBD2 (5 bases). Germline V gene lookup returns CDR1 MGHRA and CDR2 YSYEKL. The CDR3 is 16 amino acids. Trimming removed 3 bases from V and 1 base from J, with 14 bases in between. The CDR3 nucleotides are TGCGCCAGCAGCCATGAAAGGACTGGTGGCACAGATACGCAGTATTTT. Amino acid sequence: CASSHERTGGTDTQYF.

The rearrangement links TRBV27 to TRBJ2-7; 8 bases are shared with TRBD2. Germline-derived CDR1 and CDR2 are MNHEY and SMNVEV (reference sequence). The CDR3 totals 14 residues. V trimming: 2 bases; J trimming: 10 bases; junction bases outside the gene matches: 10. As DNA, the CDR3 is TGTGCCAGCAGTTTAAGGCGGGGGGCCTCACTACAGTACTTC. This encodes CASSLRRGASLQYF.

The chain uses TRBV29-1 and TRBJ1-1; unclear D gene. The germline V gene has CDR1 SQVTM and CDR2 ANQGSEA. The CDR3 contains 12 residues. V was clipped by 5 bases and J by 0 bases, with 7 bases between them. CDR3 coding DNA: TGCAGCGTTAAACAGTTGAACACTGAAGCTTTCTTT. Protein sequence: CSVKQLNTEAFF.

The genes are TRBV12-5 and TRBJ1-5, with D unclear. V lost 6 bases and J lost 3, with 3 bases in between. CDR3 size: 11 residues. Germline CDR1 and CDR2: LGHNT and FRNRAP. As DNA, the CDR3 is TGTGCTAGTGGACCCAATCAGCCCCAGCATTTT. Protein sequence: CASGPNQPQHF.

V usage is TRBV6-5 and J usage is TRBJ2-1; TRBD1 aligns across 10 bases. V was clipped by 4 bases and J by 12 bases; unmatched bases: 9. The CDR3 covers 14 residues. Germline CDR1 reads MNHEY; CDR2 reads SVGAGI. The CDR3 nucleotides are TGTGCCAGCAGTTTAAACAGCGGACAGGGGGGGCAGTTCTTC. Translated, it gives CASSLNSGQGGQFF.

The chain links TRBV29-1 to TRBJ2-5; D is possibly TRBD1 (6 bases). Germline CDR1 SQVTM, CDR2 ANQGSEA. Deletions cut 5 bases from V and 5 bases from J, with 15 bases between. This CDR3 comprises 13 residues. The CDR3 region is CSVNPQGRETQYF. The CDR3, as DNA: TGCAGCGTTAATCCCCAGGGGCGGGAGACCCAGTACTTC.

V is TRBV5-1 and J is TRBJ2-5; D may be TRBD1 (6 bases). V shed 4 bases and J shed 5 bases, with 15 bases lying between them. This CDR3 region has 14 residues. Germline lookup yields CDR1 SGHRS and CDR2 YFSETQ. The CDR3 sequence: CASSIQGQQETQYF. CDR3 bases: TGCGCCAGCAGCATACAGGGTCAGCAGGAGACCCAGTACTTC.

This sequence joins TRBV27 and TRBJ1-1, with D tentatively TRBD1 (6 bases). The V gene lost 6 bases and the J gene lost 4 bases, with 12 bases spanning the gap. The CDR3 has 13 amino acids. The germline gives CDR1 MNHEY, CDR2 SMNVEV (reference sequence). The CDR3, as DNA: TGTGCCAGCAGAGACAGGTGGATCACTGAAGCTTTCTTT. This sequence encodes CASRDRWITEAFF.

This clone turned up a few times. The rearrangement joins TRBV21-1 to TRBJ1-1. TRBV21-1 is a documented pseudogene. CDR3 length: 12 amino acids. The CDR3 nucleotides read TGTGCCAGCAGCAATCGTGGCACTGAAGCTTTCTTT. Protein: CASSNRGTEAFF.

This chain links TRBV2 with TRBJ2-1; 10 bases match TRBD2. The CDR3 runs 16 residues. V was pared by 6 bases and J by 3 bases, with 8 bases of the junction left unmatched. Germline assignment: CDR1 SNHLY and CDR2 FYNNEI. The CDR3 nucleotides are TGTGCCAGCAGGAGCGGGGGGGCCTCATTCTACAATGAGCAGTTCTTC. This translates into CASRSGGASFYNEQFF.

The genes are TRBV27 and TRBJ2-6, with D hard to call. The germline V and J ends were trimmed by 5 bases and 5 bases, with 22 bases remaining between them. CDR1 MNHEY and CDR2 SMNVEV come from the germline V gene (reference sequence). This CDR3 has 18 amino acids. The CDR3 nucleotides read TGTGCCAGCAGTGCCAAATACTGGCTACAAAGTCGGGCCAACGTCCTGACTTTC. Translating gives CASSAKYWLQSRANVLTF.

A remark on this clone: Other DNA variants within this sample encode the same CDR3. This sequence joins TRBV13 and TRBJ2-5; 8 bases line up with TRBD2. V lost 5 bases, J lost 5 bases, and 7 bases stayed unmatched. The CDR3 loop spans 14 amino acids. The V gene's germline CDR1 is PRHDT and CDR2 FYEKMQ (reference sequence). The CDR3 protein is CASSPRTSRETQYF. CDR3 nucleotides: TGTGCCAGCAGCCCACGGACTAGCCGGGAGACCCAGTACTTC. The whole variable domain, filled in from reference TRBV13 and TRBJ2-5, reads AAGVIQSPRHLIKEKRETATLKCYPIPRHDTVYWYQQGPGQDPQFLISFYEKMQSDKGSIPDRFSAQQFSDYHSELNMSSLELGDSALYFCASSPRTSRETQYFGPGTRLLVL.

The chain carries TRBV7-9 and TRBJ1-4; 7 bases are a match to TRBD1. With 5 bases clipped from V and 5 bases from J, the junction kept 5 bases outside the gene matches. Germline values: CDR1 SEHNR, CDR2 FQNEAQ (reference sequence). This CDR3 has 14 residues. CDR3 DNA sequence: TGTGCCAGCAGCAGGGGGCTGCGGAATGAAAAACTGTTTTTT. Protein: CASSRGLRNEKLFF.

Here the CDR3 reads CASSPLRTSGGNEQFF. The CDR3 DNA reads as TGTGCCAGCAGTCCTCTACGGACTAGCGGGGGCAATGAGCAGTTCTTC. The chain recombines TRBV28 with TRBJ2-1; 13 bases fit TRBD2. Germline lookup yields CDR1 MDHEN and CDR2 SYDVKM. V shed 5 bases and J 6 bases; nucleotides not matched to a gene: 7. The CDR3 consists of 16 residues. The variable domain in full, completed from reference TRBV28 and TRBJ2-1, reads DVKVTQSSRYLVKRTGEKVFLECVQDMDHENMFWYRQDPGLGLRLIYFSYDVKMKEKGDIPEGYSVSREKKERFSLILESASTNQTSMYLCASSPLRTSGGNEQFFGPGTRLTVL.

This clone was seen a single time. The chain is built from TRBV7-2 and TRBJ1-2; 9 positions agree with TRBD1. Per germline, CDR1 SGHTA and CDR2 FQGNSA. The CDR3 is 17 amino acids. Trimming at V came to 0 bases and at J to 4 bases, leaving 9 bases not matched to a gene. This CDR3 reads CASSLAGGTGRIYGYTF. The CDR3 DNA reads as TGTGCCAGCAGCTTAGCGGGAGGGACAGGGAGGATCTATGGCTACACCTTC.

There are a few counts of this clone. The same CDR3 also results from other DNA sequences found in this sample. The chain is built from TRBV2 and TRBJ2-3; 8 bases agree with TRBD2. The CDR3 has 14 amino acids. The trim removed 4 bases at V and 2 bases at J, leaving 2 bases unmatched. Germline V lookup: CDR1 SNHLY, CDR2 FYNNEI. In DNA form, the CDR3 reads TGTGCCAGCAGTGGTAGCGGGGACACAGATACGCAGTATTTT. Translation gives CASSGSGDTDTQYF.